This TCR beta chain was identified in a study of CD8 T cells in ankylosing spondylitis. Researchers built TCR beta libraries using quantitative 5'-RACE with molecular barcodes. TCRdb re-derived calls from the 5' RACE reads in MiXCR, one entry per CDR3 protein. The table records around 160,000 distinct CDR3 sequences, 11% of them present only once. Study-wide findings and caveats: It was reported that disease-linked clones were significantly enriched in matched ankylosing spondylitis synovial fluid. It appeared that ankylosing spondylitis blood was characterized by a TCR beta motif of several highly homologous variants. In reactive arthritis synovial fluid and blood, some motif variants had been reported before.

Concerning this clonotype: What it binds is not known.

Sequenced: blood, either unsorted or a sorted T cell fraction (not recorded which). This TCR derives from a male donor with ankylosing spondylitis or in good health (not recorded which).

The CDR3: CASTLGLAGTNEQFF. The CDR3 region has the DNA TGTGCCAGCACCTTGGGACTAGCGGGGACCAATGAGCAGTTCTTC. The chain joins TRBV2 to TRBJ2-1, with TRBD2 matching 13 bases. Germline trimming cut 7 bases from V and 6 bases from J; bases unmatched to any gene: 6. This CDR3 contains 15 residues. Germline values: CDR1 SNHLY, CDR2 FYNNEI.